The text below deals with one TCR beta chain. The data derive from a study of blood T cell repertoires in COVID-19. TCRdb's copy holds only in-frame clones and misses some; the assay was immunoSEQ multiplex PCR. The data contain roughly 100,000 clones, around nine tenths of them singletons. This CDR3 region has 14 residues. Per germline, CDR1 MNHEY and CDR2 SMNVEV (reference sequence). Trimming left V 5 bases short and J 0 bases short, with 10 bases between. The chain is built from TRBV27 and TRBJ1-1; D is unclear. The clonotype was recovered from a man aged 50-59 years with active COVID-19. The source material was peripheral blood. CDR3 in amino acids: CASSDNQLNTEAFF. For the CDR3, the DNA is TGTGCCAGCAGTGACAACCAGCTGAACACTGAAGCTTTCTTT.